The T cell receptor (beta chain) described here comes from a study of beta chain features in type 1 diabetes. Regarding the study as a whole: Shorter templates might be favored by PCR, and equally so in patients and in controls. Small HLA sub-analyses could not settle whether HLA shapes TCRB rearrangement. When Type 1 diabetes patients were examined, their TCRB CDR3s proved moderately but significantly shorter in all four CD4+ subsets. Diminished insertions and augmented deletions at VDJ junctions characterized type 1 diabetes patients.

Staining for CD45RO/CCR7/CD25/CD127/CD95/CD27 allowed sorting of CD4+ naive, central memory, regulatory and stem cell-like memory cells. Germline CDR1 reads PRHDT; CDR2 reads FYEKMQ (reference sequence). The CDR3 runs to 15 residues. The V and J ends lost 1 base and 6 bases, in that order; junction bases with no gene match: 6. The sequenced template was cDNA made from the entire isolated RNA. Here immunoSEQ multiplex PCR was the method, and the copy in TCRdb shows in-frame clones only, minus some. There are about 710,000 clones in the sample; more than 13% occur only once, and nearly 0.04% lies in the top ten. Notes on this clone: What it recognizes is unknown.

The clonotype comes from a man aged 18 to 30 with type 1 diabetes. V gene TRBV13 combines with J gene TRBJ2-7, with 10 bases fitting TRBD2. Material for sequencing was naive CD4+ T cells from blood. CDR3: CASSLAPSGGIEQYF. CDR3 in DNA: TGTGCCAGCAGCTTAGCGCCTAGCGGGGGAATCGAGCAGTACTTC.